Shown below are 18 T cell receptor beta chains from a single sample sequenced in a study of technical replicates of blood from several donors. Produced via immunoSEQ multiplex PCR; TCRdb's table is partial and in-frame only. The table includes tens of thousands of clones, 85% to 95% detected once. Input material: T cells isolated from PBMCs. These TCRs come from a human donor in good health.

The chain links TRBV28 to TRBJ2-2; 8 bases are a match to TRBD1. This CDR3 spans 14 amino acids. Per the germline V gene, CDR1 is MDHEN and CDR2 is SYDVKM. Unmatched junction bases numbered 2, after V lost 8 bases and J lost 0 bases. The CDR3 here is CASVRGPNTGELFF. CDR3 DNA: TGTGCCAGCGTCAGGGGGCCGAACACCGGGGAGCTGTTTTTT.

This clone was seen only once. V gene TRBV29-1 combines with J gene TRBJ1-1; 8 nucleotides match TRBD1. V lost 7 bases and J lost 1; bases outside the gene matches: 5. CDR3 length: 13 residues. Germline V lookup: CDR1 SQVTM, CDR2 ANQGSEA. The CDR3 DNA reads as TGCAGCGCCTGGGACAGGACGAACACTGAAGCTTTCTTT. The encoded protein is CSAWDRTNTEAFF.

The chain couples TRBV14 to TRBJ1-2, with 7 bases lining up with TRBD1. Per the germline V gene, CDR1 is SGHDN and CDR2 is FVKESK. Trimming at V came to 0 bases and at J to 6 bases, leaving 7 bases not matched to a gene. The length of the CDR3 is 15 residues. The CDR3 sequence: CASSQDPTGLHGYTF. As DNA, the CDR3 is TGTGCCAGCAGCCAAGATCCGACAGGGCTCCATGGCTACACCTTC. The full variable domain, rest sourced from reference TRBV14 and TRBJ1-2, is EAGVTQFPSHSVIEKGQTVTLRCDPISGHDNLYWYRRVMGKEIKFLLHFVKESKQDESGMPNNRFLAERTGGTYSTLKVQPAELEDSGVYFCASSQDPTGLHGYTFGSGTRLTVV.

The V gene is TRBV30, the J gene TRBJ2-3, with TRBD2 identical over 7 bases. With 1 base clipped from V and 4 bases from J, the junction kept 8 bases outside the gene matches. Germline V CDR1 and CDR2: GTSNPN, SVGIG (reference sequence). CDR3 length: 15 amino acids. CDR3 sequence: CAWSALGGRSDTQYF. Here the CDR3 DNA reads TGTGCCTGGAGTGCACTGGGGGGGAGATCAGATACGCAGTATTTT.

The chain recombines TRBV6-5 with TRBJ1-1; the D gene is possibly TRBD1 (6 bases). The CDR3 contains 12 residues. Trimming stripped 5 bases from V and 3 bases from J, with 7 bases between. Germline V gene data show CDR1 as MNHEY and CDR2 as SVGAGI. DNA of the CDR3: TGTGCCAGCAGTCACAGGGACACTGAAGCTTTCTTT. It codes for CASSHRDTEAFF.

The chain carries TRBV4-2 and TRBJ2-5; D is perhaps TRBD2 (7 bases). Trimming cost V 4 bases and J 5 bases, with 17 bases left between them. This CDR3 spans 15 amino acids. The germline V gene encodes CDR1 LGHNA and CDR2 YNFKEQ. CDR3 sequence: CASSRGVGGQETQYF. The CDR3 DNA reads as TGTGCCAGCAGCCGGGGGGTCGGGGGGCAGGAGACCCAGTACTTC.

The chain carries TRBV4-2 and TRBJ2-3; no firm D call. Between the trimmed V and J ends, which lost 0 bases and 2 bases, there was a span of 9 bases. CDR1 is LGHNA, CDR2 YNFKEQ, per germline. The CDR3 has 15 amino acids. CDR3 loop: CASSQDYSATDTQYF. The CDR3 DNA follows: TGTGCCAGCAGCCAAGATTACAGTGCCACAGATACGCAGTATTTT.

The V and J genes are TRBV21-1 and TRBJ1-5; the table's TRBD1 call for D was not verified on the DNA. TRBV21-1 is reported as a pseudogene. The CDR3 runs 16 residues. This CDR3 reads CASSKETGGRSKPQHF. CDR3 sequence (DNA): TGTGCCAGCAGCAAAGAAACAGGGGGGCGGTCAAAGCCCCAGCATTTT.

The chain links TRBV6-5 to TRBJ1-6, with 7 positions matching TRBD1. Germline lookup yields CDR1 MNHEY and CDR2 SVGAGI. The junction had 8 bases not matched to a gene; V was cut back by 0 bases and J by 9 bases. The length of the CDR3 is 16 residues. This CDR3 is CASSYSRTGVASPLHF. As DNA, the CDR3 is TGTGCCAGCAGTTACTCTCGGACAGGAGTGGCTTCACCCCTCCACTTT.

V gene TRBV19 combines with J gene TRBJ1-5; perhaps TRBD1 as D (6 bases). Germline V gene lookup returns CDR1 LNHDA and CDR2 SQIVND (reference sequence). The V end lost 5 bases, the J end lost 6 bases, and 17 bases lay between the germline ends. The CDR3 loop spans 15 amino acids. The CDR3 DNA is TGTGCCAGTAGTCCCCCTCGGGGGGCGAGTCAGCCCCAGCATTTT. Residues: CASSPPRGASQPQHF.

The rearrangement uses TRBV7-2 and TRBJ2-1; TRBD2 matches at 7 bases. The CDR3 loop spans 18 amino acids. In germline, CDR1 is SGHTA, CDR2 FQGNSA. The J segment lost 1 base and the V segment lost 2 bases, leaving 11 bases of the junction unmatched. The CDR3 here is CASSLTIRGSESYNEQFF. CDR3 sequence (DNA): TGTGCCAGCAGCTTAACAATTCGCGGGAGTGAATCCTACAATGAGCAGTTCTTC. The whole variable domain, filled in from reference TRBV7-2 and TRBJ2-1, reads GAGVSQSPSNKVTEKGKDVELRCDPISGHTALYWYRQSLGQGLEFLIYFQGNSAPDKSGLPSDRFSAERTGGSVSTLTIQRTQQEDSAVYLCASSLTIRGSESYNEQFFGPGTRLTVL.

The CDR3 coding sequence is TGTGCCAGCAGTGAAGATGTTGGGCCCGGGGAGCTGTTTTTT. It is translated as CASSEDVGPGELFF. The chain recombines TRBV2 with TRBJ2-2, with D unclear. Germline lookup yields CDR1 SNHLY and CDR2 FYNNEI. The CDR3 has 14 residues. The ends were cut back, 1 base at V and 6 bases at J, with 9 bases in the middle. Full variable domain (remainder filled in from reference TRBV2 and TRBJ2-2): EPEVTQTPSHQVTQMGQEVILRCVPISNHLYFYWYRQILGQKVEFLVSFYNNEISEKSEIFDDQFSVERPDGSNFTLKIRSTKLEDSAMYFCASSEDVGPGELFFGEGSRLTVL.

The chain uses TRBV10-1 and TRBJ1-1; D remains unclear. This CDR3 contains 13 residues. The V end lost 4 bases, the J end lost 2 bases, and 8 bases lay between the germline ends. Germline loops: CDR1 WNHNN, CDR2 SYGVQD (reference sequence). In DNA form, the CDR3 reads TGCGCCAGCAGTGGGGCCCTAAACACTGAAGCTTTCTTT. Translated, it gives CASSGALNTEAFF.

CDR3 DNA sequence: TGTGCCAGCAGTGACCCCGGGACAGGGGGGGTCGGGGAGCTGTTTTTT. Translated, it gives CASSDPGTGGVGELFF. The genes are TRBV25-1 and TRBJ2-2; 11 bases align to TRBD1. V trimming: 3 bases; J trimming: 7 bases; junction bases outside the gene matches: 7. The CDR3 totals 16 residues. Germline V gene data show CDR1 as MGHDK and CDR2 as SYGVNS.

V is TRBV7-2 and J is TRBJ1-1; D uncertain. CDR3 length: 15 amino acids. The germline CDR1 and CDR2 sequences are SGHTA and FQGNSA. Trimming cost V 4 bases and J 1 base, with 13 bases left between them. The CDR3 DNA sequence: TGTGCCAGCAGCTCCCCCTCGCGGAGGAACACTGAAGCTTTCTTT. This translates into CASSSPSRRNTEAFF.

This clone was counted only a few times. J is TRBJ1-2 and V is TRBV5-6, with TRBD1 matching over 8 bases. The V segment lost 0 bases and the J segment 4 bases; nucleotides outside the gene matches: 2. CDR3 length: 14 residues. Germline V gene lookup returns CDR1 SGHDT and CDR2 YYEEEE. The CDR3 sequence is CASSLGQGIYGYTF. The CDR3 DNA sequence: TGTGCCAGCAGCTTGGGACAGGGGATCTATGGCTACACCTTC.

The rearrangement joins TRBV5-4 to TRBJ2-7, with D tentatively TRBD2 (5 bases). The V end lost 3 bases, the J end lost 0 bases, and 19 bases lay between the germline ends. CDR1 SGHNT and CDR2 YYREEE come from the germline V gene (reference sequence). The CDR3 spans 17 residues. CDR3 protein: CASSWGRRDYSSYEQYF. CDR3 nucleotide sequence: TGTGCCAGCAGCTGGGGTCGTCGAGACTACAGCTCCTACGAGCAGTACTTC.

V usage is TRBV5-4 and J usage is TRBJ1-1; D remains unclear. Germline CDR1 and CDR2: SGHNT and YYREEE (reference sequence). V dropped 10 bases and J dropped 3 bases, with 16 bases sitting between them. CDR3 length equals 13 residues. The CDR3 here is CASQRAADTEAFF. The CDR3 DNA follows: TGTGCCTCCCAGAGGGCTGCGGACACTGAAGCTTTCTTT. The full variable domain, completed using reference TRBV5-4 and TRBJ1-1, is ETGVTQSPTHLIKTRGQQVTLRCSSQSGHNTVSWYQQALGQGPQFIFQYYREEENGRGNFPPRFSGLQFPNYSSELNVNALELDDSALYLCASQRAADTEAFFGQGTRLTVV.